Many counts were recorded for the clone carrying this T cell receptor beta chain. Its specificity is unknown. The sample is drawn from a study of T cell repertoires in cytomegalovirus infection. Background on the study: Through public TCR beta signatures, both CMV infection and matching HLA type were indicated.

TCRdb re-called the reads through MiXCR, storing one row per CDR3 protein. The sample has over 300,000 distinct CDR3 sequences, roughly 9.5% seen once. The study's findings and limits: Dominant in the ex vivo response were TCR beta clonotypes restricted by HLA-C and specific for CMV.

This TCR was sampled from a human donor in good health (CMV status not recorded). Some clones in this sample may be carry-over from other donors' samples. The sequenced sample consisted of PBMCs.

The CDR3 loop reads CASSFSGTSVSTQYF. As DNA, the CDR3 is TGTGCCAGCAGTTTTTCTGGGACATCGGTGTCGACCCAGTACTTC. V and J are TRBV28 and TRBJ2-5; tentatively, D is TRBD1 (6 bases). This CDR3 contains 15 residues. V shed 3 bases and J shed 7 bases, with 18 bases lying between them. Germline loops: CDR1 MDHEN, CDR2 SYDVKM.